Given below is one T cell receptor (beta chain) in context. Antigen specificity is unknown. Ranging in age from about 6 to 90, the donors were healthy Caucasian individuals from Russia. Per sample, at least 5.5 micrograms of total RNA were extracted. This sample is part of a study of blood T cells in healthy people across ages. Sample-barcoded 5' priming and a J-beta primer mix drove a second PCR of roughly 7 to 11 cycles. All samples yielded 3 million or more CDR3-containing paired-end reads. TCRdb processed the 5' RACE reads anew with MiXCR; each CDR3 protein has one entry. The profile shows roughly 1,500,000 distinct CDR3 sequences, around 42% of them singletons. Study observations and caveats: Long-lived and aged donors differed, with more naive CD4+ cells and higher diversity in the long-lived.

Germline-derived CDR1 and CDR2 are SQVTM and ANQGSEA. The CDR3 has 12 residues. What was sequenced was blood. This receptor was identified in a woman in her late teens or twenties in good health. The V gene is TRBV29-1, the J gene TRBJ2-5, with TRBD1 matching over 7 bases. Near its end, the DNA agrees better with TRBJ2-7, so the J call may be wrong. In nucleotides, the CDR3 is TGCAGCGTAAACAGGGGCGAGGACGAGCAGTACTTC. Translated: CSVNRGEDEQYF.